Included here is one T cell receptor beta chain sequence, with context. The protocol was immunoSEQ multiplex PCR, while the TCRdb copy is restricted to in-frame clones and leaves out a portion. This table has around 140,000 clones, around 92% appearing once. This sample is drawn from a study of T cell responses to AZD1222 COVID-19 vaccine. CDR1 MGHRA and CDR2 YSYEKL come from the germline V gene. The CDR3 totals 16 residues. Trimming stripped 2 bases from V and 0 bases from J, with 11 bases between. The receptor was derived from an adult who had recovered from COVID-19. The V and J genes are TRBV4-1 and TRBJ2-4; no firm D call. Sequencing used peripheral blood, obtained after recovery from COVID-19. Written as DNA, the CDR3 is TGCGCCAGCAGCCAATGGAACCCGCTAGCCAAAAACATTCAGTACTTC. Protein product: CASSQWNPLAKNIQYF.